This T cell receptor (beta chain) appears in the sequencing data of a study of T cells in Graves' hyperthyroidism and ophthalmopathy. This clonotype occurred many times. The V end was cut by 1 base, the J end by 8 bases, with 11 bases between. The CDR3 has 13 residues. CDR1 and CDR2 from the germline V gene are LGHDT and YNNKEL (reference sequence). The source material, RNA transcripts, was used to amplify TCR beta CDR3 regions. A set of HTBI primers served as the primers for a first-round RT-PCR of the TCR CDR3. A single record per CDR3 protein comes from TCRdb applying MiXCR to the multiplex PCR reads. The data hold hundreds of thousands of distinct CDR3 sequences, with around 13% observed a single time.

Material for sequencing was blood. The chain employs TRBV3-1 and TRBJ1-1; D is unresolved. This TCR was sampled from a woman aged 18-29 years with Graves' hyperthyroidism. The CDR3 bases are TGTGCCAGCAGCCAAGTTCCGGCGTCCGAAGCTTTCTTT. Residues: CASSQVPASEAFF.